Presented here are 6 T cell receptor beta chains from one specimen sequenced in a study of identical twins. TCRdb re-analysed the 5' RACE reads in MiXCR, keeping a single row per CDR3 protein. This table has 250,000 to 300,000 distinct CDR3 sequences, around 8.3% appearing once. These same data were also listed under a study on yellow fever vaccine responses in identical twins.

The material sequenced was CD8+ T cells sorted from blood. Every receptor here comes from a woman aged 18-29 years in good health.

This clonotype was detected a few times. The chain employs TRBV3-1 and TRBJ2-3; 12 bases are a match to TRBD2. V shed 0 bases, J shed 0 bases, and the junction held 7 bases outside the gene matches. The CDR3 spans 19 residues. Germline V gene data show CDR1 as LGHDT and CDR2 as YNNKEL (reference sequence). In DNA form, the CDR3 reads TGTGCCAGCAGCCAAGAAGGACTAGCGGGGCTCTTTAGCACAGATACGCAGTATTTT. Translating it yields CASSQEGLAGLFSTDTQYF.

Only a few counts were recorded for this clonotype. V is TRBV3-1 and J is TRBJ2-5, with D unresolved. Germline CDR1 is LGHDT and CDR2 is YNNKEL (reference sequence). Trimming left V 0 bases short and J 4 bases short, with 12 bases between. The CDR3 covers 15 residues. The CDR3 DNA sequence: TGTGCCAGCAGCCAAGATTTGGCTAATTCAGAGACCCAGTACTTC. It encodes CASSQDLANSETQYF.

This clonotype was recorded at least ten times. This chain uses TRBV4-3 with TRBJ2-3; 9 bases fit TRBD2. Germline CDR1 reads LGHNA; CDR2 reads YSLEER. V was pared by 0 bases and J by 0 bases, with 4 bases of the junction left unmatched. This CDR3 comprises 17 residues. The CDR3 protein is CASSQDFLAGSTDTQYF. The CDR3 region has the DNA TGCGCCAGCAGCCAAGATTTCCTAGCGGGAAGCACAGATACGCAGTATTTT.

This clonotype showed up many times. This chain connects TRBV15 to TRBJ2-2; 7 nucleotides align to TRBD2. Looked up from germline, CDR1 is LNHNV and CDR2 is YYDKDF (reference sequence). The CDR3 has 16 residues. V lost 0 bases to trimming and J lost 4 bases; unmatched junction nucleotides: 5. The CDR3 loop is CATSRERELRTGELFF. CDR3 nucleotides: TGTGCCACCAGCAGAGAGCGGGAGTTACGCACCGGGGAGCTGTTTTTT.

This rearrangement joins TRBV11-3 to TRBJ2-2; maybe TRBD2 (7 bases). The CDR3 covers 17 residues. The germline gives CDR1 SGHNT, CDR2 YENEEA. Deletions cut 2 bases from V and 2 bases from J, with 15 bases between. CDR3 sequence: CASSLRRGGLNTGELFF. CDR3 in DNA: TGTGCCAGCAGCTTAAGAAGGGGGGGCCTTAACACCGGGGAGCTGTTTTTT.

The rearrangement uses TRBV7-9 and TRBJ2-3; no firm D call. Germline V lookup: CDR1 SEHNR, CDR2 FQNEAQ (reference sequence). Trimming stripped 1 base from V and 4 bases from J, with 3 bases between. The CDR3 is made up of 12 amino acids. CDR3 bases: TGTGCCAGCAGCTTAGAACCAGATACGCAGTATTTT. It yields the protein CASSLEPDTQYF. Full variable domain (rest looked up from reference TRBV7-9 and TRBJ2-3): DTGVSQNPRHKITKRGQNVTFRCDPISEHNRLYWYRQTLGQGPEFLTYFQNEAQLEKSRLLSDRFSAERPKGSFSTLEIQRTEQGDSAMYLCASSLEPDTQYFGPGTRLTVL.